The 17 T cell receptor beta chains in this list originate from one sample, sequenced in a study of T cell clonality in common variable immunodeficiency. Study results and limitations: Common variable immunodeficiency TCR beta sequences reportedly had fewer deletions and N-nucleotide insertions.

Data came from immunoSEQ multiplex PCR; TCRdb stores just in-frame clones and leaves some out. The sample contains just over 25,000 clones, none of them singletons. The antigens of these receptors remain unknown. The specimen sequenced was peripheral blood mononuclear cells. The receptors here all came from a human donor with common variable immunodeficiency.

In its sample, this clone was seen many times. CDR3 sequence reads: CASSSGRLAAYNEQFF. The sequenced CDR3 bases are TGTGCCAGCAGCTCCGGACGACTAGCGGCCTACAATGAG. The rearrangement joins TRBV5-4 to TRBJ2-1; 9 positions match TRBD2. The CDR3 end is not reached by the read, which stops 3 residues before it; the germline J gene fills it in. This CDR3 spans 16 amino acids. Germline V CDR1 and CDR2: SGHNT, YYREEE (reference sequence). With V trimmed by 3 bases and J by 2 bases, 6 bases remained unmatched.

There are many counts of this clone. The read ends 3 residues before the CDR3 terminus; that terminus is restored from the germline J gene. This rearrangement joins TRBV4-2 to TRBJ2-1; D is uncertain. Trimming left V 2 bases short and J 2 bases short, with 4 bases between. The CDR3 contains 13 residues. From germline, CDR1 is LGHNA and CDR2 YNFKEQ. The CDR3 bases that were read are TGTGCCAGCAGCCAACTAGCCTACAATGAG. This encodes CASSQLAYNE. From start to end, the CDR3 is CASSQLAYNEQFF.

This clone was counted at least ten times. Sequencing ends 3 residues short of the CDR3 end; the germline J gene provides the rest. The chain has TRBV19 and TRBJ2-6; 8 positions agree with TRBD1. CDR1 and CDR2 (germline): LNHDA, SQIVND (reference sequence). The CDR3 is 15 amino acids. Losses at the gene ends were 5 bases for V and 4 bases for J; bases not matched to a gene: 4. Incomplete CDR3 DNA: TGTGCCAGTAGTTCGGACAGGGTCGGGGCCAACGTC. This codes for CASSSDRVGANV. The whole CDR3 protein is CASSSDRVGANVLTF.

In regard to this clone: The CDR3 end is not reached by the read, which stops 3 residues before it; the germline J gene fills it in. The chain carries TRBV2 and TRBJ2-1, with TRBD2 as a possible D gene (6 bases). With 4 bases removed from V and 6 bases from J, the gap between germline ends came to 10 bases. Germline V gene sequence: CDR1 SNHLY, CDR2 FYNNEI. The CDR3 extends over 13 amino acids. Incomplete CDR3 DNA: TGTGCCAGCAGTGGAGGGGACTTCAATGAG. It encodes CASSGGDFNE. The whole CDR3 sequence reads CASSGGDFNEQFF.

In this sample, this clone turned up many times. The CDR3 end is not reached by the read, which stops 3 residues before it; the germline J gene fills it in. This chain joins TRBV7-9 and TRBJ2-7; D call uncertain. There are 13 residues in the CDR3. Trimming shortened V by 11 bases and J by 1 base, and 15 bases separated the two germline ends. Germline V gives CDR1 SEHNR, CDR2 FQNEAQ (reference sequence). Partial CDR3 DNA: TGTGCCCACTCCCCGGTTTCGTCCTACGAG. It specifies CAHSPVSSYE. The whole CDR3 protein is CAHSPVSSYEQYF.

This clone has a count of ten or more. The read halts 3 residues ahead of the CDR3 end, with the missing end drawn from the germline J gene. The chain uses TRBV19 and TRBJ2-1; 7 bases fit TRBD2. Germline-derived CDR1 and CDR2 are LNHDA and SQIVND (reference sequence). The V segment lost 7 bases and the J segment 3 bases; nucleotides outside the gene matches: 6. The CDR3 sequence is 14 residues long. Here the CDR3 reads CASNRGRHYNEQFF. Incomplete CDR3 DNA: TGTGCCAGTAACCGCGGGAGACACTACAATGAG.

There are many counts of this clone. The read halts 3 residues ahead of the CDR3 end, with the missing end drawn from the germline J gene. This sequence joins TRBV18 and TRBJ1-3; 9 bases align to TRBD1. The CDR3 sequence is 15 residues long. Germline trimming cut 5 bases from V and 6 bases from J; bases unmatched to any gene: 8. Germline assignment: CDR1 KGHSH and CDR2 LQKENI. Partial CDR3 DNA: TGTGCCAGCTCAGCGACAGGGGGGCGAGAAAACACC. Its protein is CASSATGGRENT. The complete CDR3 sequence is CASSATGGRENTIYF.

This clone was observed a handful of times. The chain's CDR3 is CASSLAGTSYNEQFF. The part of the CDR3 DNA that was read is TGCGCCAGCAGCTTGGCCGGTACTTCCTACAATGAG. The J gene is TRBJ2-1, the V gene TRBV5-1; no reliable D call. The read comes to an end 3 residues before the CDR3 does, leaving the germline J gene to fill in the end. The germline V gene encodes CDR1 SGHRS and CDR2 YFSETQ. This CDR3 is 15 amino acids long. V was cut by 0 bases and J by 1 base, with 8 bases left in between.

This clone was detected ten times or more. Partial CDR3 DNA: TGCGCCAGCAGCCAGAGACCACCCGGGAATGAG. This codes for CASSQRPPGNE. The entire CDR3 sequence reads CASSQRPPGNEQFF. This chain joins TRBV5-1 and TRBJ2-1; no definite D call. The missing CDR3 end, 3 residues past where the read stops, is filled in from the germline J gene. Looked up from germline, CDR1 is SGHRS and CDR2 is YFSETQ. The ends were cut back, 4 bases at V and 7 bases at J, with 15 bases in the middle. The CDR3 totals 14 residues.

This clone was observed a few times. The CDR3 end is not reached by the read, which stops 3 residues before it; the germline J gene fills it in. The V gene is TRBV19, the J gene TRBJ2-7, with D unclear. CDR1 and CDR2 from the germline V gene are LNHDA and SQIVND (reference sequence). This CDR3 has 14 amino acids. V dropped 1 base and J dropped 0 bases, with 7 bases sitting between them. The CDR3 reads CASSIAITSYEQYF. The part of the CDR3 DNA that was read is TGTGCCAGTAGTATAGCTATTACCTCCTACGAG. Filled out from reference TRBV19 and TRBJ2-7, the complete variable domain reads DGGITQSPKYLFRKEGQNVTLSCEQNLNHDAMYWYRQDPGQGLRLIYYSQIVNDFQKGDIAEGYSVSREKKESFPLTVTSAQKNPTAFYLCASSIAITSYEQYFGPGTRLTVT.

In its sample, this clone was seen many times. The CDR3 extends 3 residues past the end of the read, so its final part is completed from the germline J gene. The V and J genes are TRBV18 and TRBJ2-7, with D perhaps matching TRBD1 (5 bases). The CDR3 runs to 14 residues. Germline V gene sequence: CDR1 KGHSH, CDR2 LQKENI. Trimming cost V 4 bases and J 3 bases, with 13 bases left between them. CDR3 DNA, as far as it was read: TGTGCCAGCTCACTGGACAACGGCGGCTACGAG. Protein: CASSLDNGGYE. The complete CDR3 reads CASSLDNGGYEQYF.

At least ten counts were recorded for this clone. With the read ending 3 residues before the CDR3 end, the germline J gene is used to fill in that end. V usage is TRBV2 and J usage is TRBJ2-3, with 9 bases aligning to TRBD2. The junction had 7 bases not matched to a gene; V was cut back by 7 bases and J by 5 bases. The CDR3 sequence is 14 residues long. CDR1 and CDR2 (germline): SNHLY, FYNNEI. CDR3: CASNGGGAGDTQYF. CDR3 bases read: TGTGCCAGCAATGGCGGGGGGGCGGGAGATACG.

This clone was counted many times. The CDR3 is cut off 3 residues early in the read; its end comes from the germline J gene. The J gene is TRBJ2-7, the V gene TRBV2, with D possibly matching TRBD2 (6 bases). Germline values: CDR1 SNHLY, CDR2 FYNNEI. The CDR3 contains 15 residues. The V gene lost 8 bases and the J gene lost 3 bases, with 20 bases spanning the gap. The CDR3 bases that were read are TGTGCCAGCCGTTTAGAGGGACTCCAAAACTACGAG. Protein product: CASRLEGLQNYE. The full-length CDR3 reads as CASRLEGLQNYEQYF.

This clone was detected many times. The CDR3 end lies 3 residues beyond the end of the read and is filled in from the germline J gene. V usage is TRBV19 and J usage is TRBJ2-3; TRBD1 might be the D (5 bases). Trimming shortened V by 6 bases and J by 0 bases, and 7 bases separated the two germline ends. The CDR3 loop spans 13 amino acids. CDR1 and CDR2 from the germline V gene are LNHDA and SQIVND (reference sequence). The sequenced CDR3 bases are TGTGCCAGTAGAGGGGCTAGCACAGATACG. Translating gives CASRGASTDT. The full CDR3 is CASRGASTDTQYF.

This clone has a handful of counts. The sample has other DNA sequences that encode this CDR3 too. The sequenced part of the CDR3 DNA is TGTGCCAGTAGCCCCCTCCCAGCGGTCACCTACGAG. Translation: CASSPLPAVTYE. The complete CDR3 protein is CASSPLPAVTYEQYF. This chain joins TRBV5-6 and TRBJ2-7; tentative D call: TRBD2 (5 bases). The read halts 3 residues ahead of the CDR3 end, with the missing end drawn from the germline J gene. Germline assignment: CDR1 SGHDT and CDR2 YYEEEE. Trimming cost V 8 bases and J 2 bases, with 20 bases left between them. CDR3 length: 15 amino acids. The full variable domain, in which reference TRBV5-6 and TRBJ2-7 provide the parts outside the CDR3, is DAGVTQSPTHLIKTRGQQVTLRCSPKSGHDTVSWYQQALGQGPQFIFQYYEEEERQRGNFPDRFSGHQFPNYSSELNVNALLLGDSALYLCASSPLPAVTYEQYFGPGTRLTVT.

This clone was recorded many times. Coverage ceases 3 residues before the CDR3 finishes, and the germline J gene fills in the end. This rearrangement joins TRBV7-9 to TRBJ1-6; TRBD1 is a possible D gene (5 bases). V was trimmed by 1 base and J by 7 bases, leaving 11 bases between them. Germline V gene lookup returns CDR1 SEHNR and CDR2 FQNEAQ (reference sequence). This CDR3 contains 15 residues. CDR3 in amino acids: CASSLGQGGNSPLHF. The CDR3 bases that were read are TGTGCCAGCAGCTTAGGGCAGGGAGGAAATTCACCC.

This clone has at least ten counts. The read halts 3 residues ahead of the CDR3 end, with the missing end drawn from the germline J gene. The rearrangement uses TRBV3-1 (or the pseudogene TRBV3-2) and TRBJ1-1; TRBD1 might be the D (6 bases). Germline V CDR1 and CDR2: LGHDT, YNNKEL (reference sequence). The ends were cut back, 1 base at V and 4 bases at J, with 10 bases in the middle. CDR3 length equals 14 residues. Incomplete CDR3 DNA: TGTGCCAGCAGCCAAGGGACAGTGAGCACTGAA. This encodes CASSQGTVSTE. The entire CDR3 is CASSQGTVSTEAFF.